The rows below give T cell receptor beta chains drawn from one sample of a study of PD-1 blockade in mismatch repair-deficient tumors. The protocol was immunoSEQ multiplex PCR, while the TCRdb copy is restricted to in-frame clones and leaves out a portion. The profile shows roughly 80,000 clones, over 70% of them singletons. The starting material was peripheral blood, obtained 12 weeks after starting pembrolizumab. The receptors shown here come from an adult with mismatch repair-deficient cancer. Both conserved end residues are part of each CDR3. A D gene is named only where the DNA matches it firmly. Rows may omit the clone size; those that give it use once, few, many or a size class.

v_gene	abundance	d_gene	j_gene	CDR3aa	CDR3nt
TRBV25-1	NA	NA	TRBJ1-3	CASSEPGNTIYF	TGTGCCAGCAGTGAACCAGGAAACACCATATATTTT
TRBV11-2	NA	NA	TRBJ2-5	CASSPSRQGGVETQYF	TGTGCCAGCAGCCCCAGCCGACAGGGAGGGGTAGAGACCCAGTACTTC
TRBV11-1	NA	TRBD2	TRBJ2-7	CASSLGPPGLGYEQYF	TGTGCCAGCAGCTTGGGCCCTCCGGGACTAGGGTACGAGCAGTACTTC
TRBV2	NA	NA	TRBJ1-1	CASSAQGKANTEAFF	TGTGCCAGCAGTGCCCAGGGGAAGGCGAACACTGAAGCTTTCTTT
TRBV18	NA	NA	TRBJ2-7	CASSQTGYEQYF	TGTGCCAGCTCTCAGACTGGTTACGAGCAGTACTTC
TRBV7-2	NA	TRBD1	TRBJ1-2	CASSLGGTGTNYGYTF	TGTGCCAGCAGCTTAGGGGGGACAGGGACTAACTATGGCTACACCTTC
TRBV29-1	NA	TRBD1	TRBJ1-2	CSVNLQGVDGYTF	TGCAGCGTTAACCTTCAGGGGGTAGATGGCTACACCTTC
TRBV7-9	once	NA	TRBJ2-5	CASSLGQGYRETQYF	TGTGCCAGCAGCCTGGGACAAGGTTACCGAGAGACCCAGTACTTC
TRBV6-1	few	NA	TRBJ1-2	CASSEAVYGYTF	TGTGCCAGCAGTGAGGCAGTCTATGGCTACACCTTC
TRBV6-6	NA	TRBD2	TRBJ2-1	CASIGRTSRYNEQFF	TGTGCCAGCATTGGGAGGACTAGCCGGTACAATGAGCAGTTCTTC
TRBV5-4	few	TRBD1	TRBJ2-7	CASSLKGADEQYF	TGTGCCAGCAGCTTGAAGGGGGCCGACGAGCAGTACTTC
TRBV18	NA	TRBD1	TRBJ1-1	CASSPDRAGNTEAFF	TGTGCCAGCTCACCGGACAGGGCGGGGAACACTGAAGCTTTCTTT
TRBV12-5	NA	NA	TRBJ1-1	CASGPQRGPSGEAFF	TGTGCTAGTGGCCCTCAACGGGGCCCCAGCGGTGAAGCTTTCTTT
TRBV30	NA	NA	TRBJ2-1	CAWSGGGGLNEQFF	TGTGCCTGGAGTGGTGGCGGGGGCCTCAATGAGCAGTTCTTC
TRBV30	few	NA	TRBJ2-1	CACIRDPGSVNEQFF	TGTGCCTGCATCCGGGACCCAGGGTCGGTCAATGAGCAGTTCTTC
TRBV7-6	NA	NA	TRBJ2-3	CASSHRDSRDTQYF	TGTGCCAGCAGCCACCGGGACTCTAGGGATACGCAGTATTTT
TRBV7-8	NA	NA	TRBJ2-5	CASSIKETQYF	TGTGCCAGCAGCATCAAAGAGACCCAGTACTTC
TRBV6-1	once	TRBD1	TRBJ2-3	CASRETGFTDTQYF	TGTGCCAGCAGGGAGACAGGGTTCACAGATACGCAGTATTTT
TRBV7-3	NA	TRBD1	TRBJ2-5	CASSKGAGETQYF	TGTGCCAGCAGCAAGGGGGCCGGAGAGACCCAGTACTTC
TRBV19	NA	NA	TRBJ2-1	CASSIPMATSSYNEQFF	TGTGCCAGTAGTATCCCTATGGCAACGAGCTCCTACAATGAGCAGTTCTTC
TRBV11-1	once	NA	TRBJ1-2	CASRGERTNYGYTF	TGTGCCAGCAGGGGGGAGAGGACTAACTATGGCTACACCTTC
TRBV6-1	NA	NA	TRBJ1-3	CASSEAFHSGNTIYF	TGTGCCAGCAGTGAAGCGTTCCACTCTGGAAACACCATATATTTT
TRBV19	NA	TRBD1	TRBJ1-2	CASRQTGGIGGYTF	TGTGCCAGTCGCCAAACAGGGGGCATCGGGGGCTACACCTTC
TRBV6-1	NA	NA	TRBJ1-5	CASSLDRNQPQHF	TGTGCCAGCAGTTTGGACAGAAATCAGCCCCAGCATTTT
TRBV19	NA	NA	TRBJ1-1	CASSTQVRTEAFF	TGTGCCAGTAGTACACAGGTGAGGACTGAAGCTTTCTTT
TRBV5-1	NA	TRBD1	TRBJ2-7	CASRPGTGLHEQYF	TGCGCCAGTCGACCCGGGACAGGGCTTCACGAGCAGTACTTC
TRBV27	NA	TRBD1	TRBJ2-2	CASSFQGANTGELFF	TGTGCCAGCAGTTTCCAGGGGGCGAACACCGGGGAGCTGTTTTTT
TRBV7-9	NA	NA	TRBJ2-3	CASSNPDTQYF	TGTGCCAGCAGTAATCCTGATACGCAGTATTTT
TRBV5-1	NA	TRBD2	TRBJ2-1	CASSPGVAGVSSYNEQFF	TGCGCCAGCAGCCCTGGGGTAGCGGGCGTGAGCTCCTACAATGAGCAGTTCTTC
TRBV25-1	NA	TRBD2	TRBJ2-5	CASSEFEGLAGQETQYF	TGTGCCAGCAGTGAATTCGAGGGACTAGCGGGTCAAGAGACCCAGTACTTC
TRBV7-9	NA	TRBD2	TRBJ2-7	CASSLVGTSGRAFYEQYF	TGTGCCAGCAGCTTAGTGGGGACTAGCGGGAGGGCATTCTACGAGCAGTACTTC
TRBV9	NA	NA	TRBJ1-5	CASSVRPENQPQHF	TGTGCCAGCAGCGTAAGACCGGAGAATCAGCCCCAGCATTTT
TRBV15	NA	NA	TRBJ2-3	CATSRDRGGPTSDTQYF	TGTGCCACCAGCAGAGATAGGGGGGGCCCGACCTCAGATACGCAGTATTTT
TRBV30	NA	NA	TRBJ1-1	CACERNTEAFF	TGTGCCTGTGAGAGGAACACTGAAGCTTTCTTT
TRBV11-2	NA	NA	TRBJ1-5	CASSLLNQPQHF	TGTGCCAGCAGCTTACTCAATCAGCCCCAGCATTTT